A selection of T cell receptor beta chains follows, all from one sample in a study of blood T cell repertoires in COVID-19. Produced via immunoSEQ multiplex PCR; TCRdb's table is partial and in-frame only. The table lists 100,000 or so clones, 75% to 90% of them singletons. Material: peripheral blood. The source of these receptors is a human donor in a cohort sampled during active COVID-19. Each CDR3 is given with its conserved first and last residue. D genes are given only for firm matches. The listing skips clone size in some rows; elsewhere it reads once, few, many or a size class.

>-|TRBV6-5|-|TRBJ2-1
TGTGCCAGCATCAAGGGGGGGAGCTCCTACAATGAGCAGTTCTTC
CASIKGGSSYNEQFF
>TRBD1|TRBV28|few|TRBJ1-2
TGTGCCAGCAGTAAGGGGACAGGGATCTATGGCTACACCTTC
CASSKGTGIYGYTF
>TRBD1|TRBV11-3|-|TRBJ2-1
TGTGCCAGCAGCTTAGCGGGACAGGGATGGGAGCAGTTCTTC
CASSLAGQGWEQFF
>TRBD2|TRBV5-1|-|TRBJ2-5
TGCGCCAGCAGCTTGATTCTCCGAGGAGCGGGGGTCGAGACCCAGTACTTC
CASSLILRGAGVETQYF
>-|TRBV4-1|once|TRBJ2-1
TGCGCCAGCAGCCAAGGGCTAAGGGGCTCCAGTGAGCAGTTCTTC
CASSQGLRGSSEQFF
>-|TRBV5-4|-|TRBJ1-2
TGTGCCAGCAGCTTGGCCTCAGGGCGATCTAACTATGGCTACACCTTC
CASSLASGRSNYGYTF
>TRBD1|TRBV14|-|TRBJ1-1
TGTGCCAGCAGCCCGGGACAGGGGAGGCTGGCTGAAGCTTTCTTT
CASSPGQGRLAEAFF
>TRBD1|TRBV6-5|-|TRBJ1-2
TGTGCCAGCAGTACCCCGGACAGGCTCTATGGCTACACCTTC
CASSTPDRLYGYTF
>TRBD1|TRBV28|-|TRBJ1-4
TGTGCCAGCGGGAGGGGACAGGCGAATAATGAAAAACTGTTTTTT
CASGRGQANNEKLFF
>-|TRBV20-1|-|TRBJ2-2
TGCAGTGCTAGTTTGGCAGGTTCTACCGGGGAGCTGTTTTTT
CSASLAGSTGELFF
>-|TRBV2|-|TRBJ1-2
TGTGCCAGCAGTGAGCAGGGCAGGAACTATGGCTACACCTTC
CASSEQGRNYGYTF
>TRBD1|TRBV6-5|-|TRBJ1-5
TGTGCCAGCAACCCGAGGGGGCGGGAGCCCCAGCATTTT
CASNPRGREPQHF
>TRBD1|TRBV5-5|-|TRBJ1-2
TGTGCCAGCAGCCTACAGGGGTGGAATGGCTACACCTTC
CASSLQGWNGYTF
>TRBD1|TRBV3-1/TRBV3-2|-|TRBJ1-2
TGTGCCAGCAGCCAGAATGACAGGGGATACGGCTACACCTTC
CASSQNDRGYGYTF
>TRBD1|TRBV28|-|TRBJ1-5
TGTGCCAGCAGTCCTGACAGGGTGGATCAGCCCCAGCATTTT
CASSPDRVDQPQHF
>TRBD2|TRBV7-2|once|TRBJ2-1
TGTGCCAGCAGACTAGCGTCGACTAACCACAATGAGCAGTTCTTC
CASRLASTNHNEQFF
>-|TRBV5-1|-|TRBJ2-4
TGCGCCAGCAGCTCGACGGAGACTGGTGCCAAAAACATTCAGTACTTC
CASSSTETGAKNIQYF
>-|TRBV2|-|TRBJ1-2
TGTGCCTCAACTACAGGGTATAGTGGTTTCAACTATGGCTACACCTTC
CASTTGYSGFNYGYTF
>TRBD1|TRBV2|-|TRBJ1-6
TGTGCCAGCAGCGAGACAGGGGTTATTAATTCACCCCTCCACTTT
CASSETGVINSPLHF
>-|TRBV4-1|-|TRBJ2-5
TGCGCCAGCAGCCAACGGTTCCAAGAGACCCAGTACTTC
CASSQRFQETQYF
>-|TRBV6-4|-|TRBJ2-2
TGTGCCAGCAGCGCAGGGGACACCGGGGAGCTGTTTTTT
CASSAGDTGELFF
>-|TRBV11-3|-|TRBJ2-6
TGTGCCAGCAGCTACACCTCTGGGGCCAACGTCCTGACTTTC
CASSYTSGANVLTF